This T cell receptor beta chain was sequenced during a study of shared T cell receptors in the human thymus. CDR1 and CDR2 from the germline V gene are MGHDK and SYGVNS. The CDR3 runs to 16 residues. V lost 4 bases, J lost 5 bases, and 8 bases stayed unmatched. Using immunoSEQ multiplex PCR, the repertoire was profiled, and TCRdb retains in-frame clones only, with some absent. The top ten hold about 0.012% of the sample, which has just under 550,000 clones, roughly 74% seen once. These sequences were also reported in another study, on human thymus T cells. As that study records: Thymus pieces cut out during corrective heart surgery were the tissue that was used.

The origin of this receptor is a boy younger than two with a congenital heart defect. The chain joins TRBV25-1 to TRBJ2-3, with 11 bases that match TRBD1. The sample was thymocytes. The CDR3 DNA reads TGTGCCAGCAGTGGCCCGGGACAGGGGGTCAGAGATACGCAGTATTTT. Protein: CASSGPGQGVRDTQYF.